This TCR beta chain was recovered during a study of blood T cell repertoires in COVID-19. Study-level information: Sites across the United States, Italy and Spain contributed samples from acute and convalescent COVID-19.

There are 14 residues in the CDR3. Losses at the gene ends were 4 bases for V and 8 bases for J; bases not matched to a gene: 7. Germline CDR1 is MNHEY and CDR2 is SVGAGI. Assay used: immunoSEQ multiplex PCR; TCRdb lists only in-frame clones, some missing. Of approximately 440,000 clones listed, 90% are singletons. The source is a man in his late teens or twenties who had recovered from COVID-19. Material: PBMCs or T cells enriched from blood (not recorded which). The chain combines TRBV6-5 with TRBJ1-2; 10 nucleotides agree with TRBD1. CDR3 in amino acids: CASSSGQGRNGYTF. The CDR3 DNA sequence: TGTGCCAGCAGTTCGGGACAGGGGAGGAACGGCTACACCTTC.